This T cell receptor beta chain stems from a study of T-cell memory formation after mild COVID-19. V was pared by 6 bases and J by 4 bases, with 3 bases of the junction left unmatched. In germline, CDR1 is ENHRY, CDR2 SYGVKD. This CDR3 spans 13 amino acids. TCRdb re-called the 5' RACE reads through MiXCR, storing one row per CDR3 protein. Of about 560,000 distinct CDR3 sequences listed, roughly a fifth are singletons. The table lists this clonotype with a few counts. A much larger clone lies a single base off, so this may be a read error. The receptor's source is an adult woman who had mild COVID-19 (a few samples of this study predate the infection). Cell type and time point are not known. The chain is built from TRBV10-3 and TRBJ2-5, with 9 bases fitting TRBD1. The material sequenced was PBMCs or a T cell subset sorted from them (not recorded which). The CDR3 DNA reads TGTGCCATCAGCCGACAGGGGGGAGAGACCCAGTACTTC. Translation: CAISRQGGETQYF.